This T cell receptor beta chain was obtained from a study of T-cell reconstitution after alpha-beta-depleted transplantation in children. Study outcomes and limitations: There were reportedly several hundred expanded graft clones from which alpha-beta T cells came about two months after transplant. T-cell counts and diversity were attributed mostly to newly produced T cells one year after transplant.

J was trimmed by 8 bases and V by 4 bases; bases with no gene match: 18. In germline, CDR1 is LGHDT, CDR2 YNNKEL (reference sequence). The CDR3 totals 18 residues. The authors prepared the TCRbeta library with unique molecular identifiers. In TCRdb, the PCR reads were re-called with MiXCR into one record per CDR3 protein. The table lists roughly 340,000 distinct CDR3 sequences, around 15% of them singletons, with approximately 44% in the top ten. This clonotype was observed a handful of times. No antigen is known for it. The material sequenced was PBMCs, mostly from graft donor cells, taken 360 days after TCRalphabeta/CD19-depleted stem cell transplant. The clonotype was recovered from a male patient aged 2 to 10 who had a stem cell transplant for acute lymphoblastic leukemia, so the T cells may come from the graft donor. V is TRBV3-1 and J is TRBJ2-1; 9 bases are shared with TRBD2. In DNA, the CDR3 is TGTGCCAGCAGCCGAGGGCCCTATAGACTAGCGGAGCCAGATGAGCAGTTCTTC. It translates to CASSRGPYRLAEPDEQFF.